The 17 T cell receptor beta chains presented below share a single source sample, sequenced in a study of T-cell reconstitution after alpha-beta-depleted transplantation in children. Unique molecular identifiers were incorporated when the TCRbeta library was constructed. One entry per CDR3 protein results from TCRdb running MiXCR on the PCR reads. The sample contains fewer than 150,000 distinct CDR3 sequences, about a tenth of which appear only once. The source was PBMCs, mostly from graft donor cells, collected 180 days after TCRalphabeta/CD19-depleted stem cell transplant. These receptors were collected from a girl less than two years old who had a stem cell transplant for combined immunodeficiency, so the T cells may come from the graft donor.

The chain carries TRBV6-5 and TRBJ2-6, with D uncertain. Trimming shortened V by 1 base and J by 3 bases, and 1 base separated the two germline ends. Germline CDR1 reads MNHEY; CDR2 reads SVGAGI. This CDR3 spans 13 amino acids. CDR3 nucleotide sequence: TGTGCCAGCAGTTACTTTGGGGCCAACGTCCTGACTTTC. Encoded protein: CASSYFGANVLTF.

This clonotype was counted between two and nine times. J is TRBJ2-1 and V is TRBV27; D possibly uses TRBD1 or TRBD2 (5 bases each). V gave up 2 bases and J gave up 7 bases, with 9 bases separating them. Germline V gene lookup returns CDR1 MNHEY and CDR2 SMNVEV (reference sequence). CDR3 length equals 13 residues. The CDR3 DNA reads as TGTGCCAGCAGTTTAGGGACGGGAAATGAGCAGTTCTTC. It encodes CASSLGTGNEQFF.

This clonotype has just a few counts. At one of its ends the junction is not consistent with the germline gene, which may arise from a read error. CDR3 nucleotides: TGTGCCAGCAGTTTTACCGGACATCTCTCCCACGAGCAGTACTTC. Translating it yields CASSFTGHLSHEQYF. The rearrangement joins TRBV12-3 or TRBV12-4 to TRBJ2-7; D possibly corresponds to TRBD1 (5 bases). CDR3 length equals 15 residues.

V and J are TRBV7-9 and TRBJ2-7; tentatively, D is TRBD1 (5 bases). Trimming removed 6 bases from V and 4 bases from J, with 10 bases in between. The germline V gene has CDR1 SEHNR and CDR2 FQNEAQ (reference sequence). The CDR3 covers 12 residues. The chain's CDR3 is CASSETGYEQYF. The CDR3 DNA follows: TGTGCCAGCAGTGAAACAGGTTACGAGCAGTACTTC.

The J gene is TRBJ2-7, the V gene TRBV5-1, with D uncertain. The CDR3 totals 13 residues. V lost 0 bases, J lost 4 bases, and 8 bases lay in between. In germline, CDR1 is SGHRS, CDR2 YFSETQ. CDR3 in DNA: TGCGCCAGCAGCTTGGGGAAGGGTTACGAGCAGTACTTC. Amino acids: CASSLGKGYEQYF. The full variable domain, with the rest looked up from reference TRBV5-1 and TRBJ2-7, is KAGVTQTPRYLIKTRGQQVTLSCSPISGHRSVSWYQQTPGQGLQFLFEYFSETQRNKGNFPGRFSGRQFSNSRSEMNVSTLELGDSALYLCASSLGKGYEQYFGPGTRLTVT.

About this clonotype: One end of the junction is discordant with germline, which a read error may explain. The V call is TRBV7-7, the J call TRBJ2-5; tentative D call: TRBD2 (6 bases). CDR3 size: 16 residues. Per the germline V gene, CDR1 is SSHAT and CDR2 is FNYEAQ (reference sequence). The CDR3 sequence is CASSLRLGENQETQYF. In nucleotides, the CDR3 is TGTGCTAGCAGCTTACGACTAGGAGAGAACCAAGAGACCCAGTACTTC.

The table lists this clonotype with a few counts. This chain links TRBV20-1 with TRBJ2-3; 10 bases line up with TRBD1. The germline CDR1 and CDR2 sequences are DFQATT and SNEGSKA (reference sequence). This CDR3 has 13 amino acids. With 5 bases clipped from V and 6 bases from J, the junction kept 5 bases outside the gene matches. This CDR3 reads CSAPWTGGDTQYF. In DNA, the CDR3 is TGCAGTGCTCCATGGACAGGGGGGGATACGCAGTATTTT.

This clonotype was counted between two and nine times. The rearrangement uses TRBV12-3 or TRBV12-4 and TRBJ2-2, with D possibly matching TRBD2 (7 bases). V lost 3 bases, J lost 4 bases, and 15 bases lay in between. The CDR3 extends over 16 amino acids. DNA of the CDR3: TGTGCCAGCAGTTTGGGAGGACTAGGGGGCACCGGGGAGCTGTTTTTT. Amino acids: CASSLGGLGGTGELFF.

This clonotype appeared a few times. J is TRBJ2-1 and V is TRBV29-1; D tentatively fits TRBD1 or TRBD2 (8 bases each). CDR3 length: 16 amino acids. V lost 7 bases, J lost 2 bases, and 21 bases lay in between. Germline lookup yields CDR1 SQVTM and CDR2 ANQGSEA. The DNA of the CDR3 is TGCAGCGCCTGGACAGGGTGGGGACTAGCCTACAATGAGCAGTTCTTC. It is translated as CSAWTGWGLAYNEQFF.

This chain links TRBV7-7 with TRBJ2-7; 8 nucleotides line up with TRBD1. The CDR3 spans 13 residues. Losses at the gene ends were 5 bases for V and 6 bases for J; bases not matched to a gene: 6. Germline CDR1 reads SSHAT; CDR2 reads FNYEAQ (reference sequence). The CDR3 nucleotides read TGTGCCAGCAGCCCGGACAGGGTTGGCGAGCAGTACTTC. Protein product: CASSPDRVGEQYF.

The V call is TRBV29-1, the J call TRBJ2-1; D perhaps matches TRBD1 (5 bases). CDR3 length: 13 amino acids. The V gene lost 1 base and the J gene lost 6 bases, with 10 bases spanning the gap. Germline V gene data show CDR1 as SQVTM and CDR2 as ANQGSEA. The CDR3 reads CSVEGQNCNEQFF. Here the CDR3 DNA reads TGCAGCGTTGAAGGACAGAATTGCAATGAGCAGTTCTTC.

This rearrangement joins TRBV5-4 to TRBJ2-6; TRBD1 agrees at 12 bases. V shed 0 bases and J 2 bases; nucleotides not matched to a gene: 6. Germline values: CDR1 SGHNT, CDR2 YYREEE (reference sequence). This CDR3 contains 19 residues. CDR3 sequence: CASSLGPGQGAAGANVLTF. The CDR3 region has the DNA TGTGCCAGCAGCTTGGGGCCGGGACAGGGGGCGGCTGGGGCCAACGTCCTGACTTTC. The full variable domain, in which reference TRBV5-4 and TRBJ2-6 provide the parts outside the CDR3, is ETGVTQSPTHLIKTRGQQVTLRCSSQSGHNTVSWYQQALGQGPQFIFQYYREEENGRGNFPPRFSGLQFPNYSSELNVNALELDDSALYLCASSLGPGQGAAGANVLTFGAGSRLTVL.

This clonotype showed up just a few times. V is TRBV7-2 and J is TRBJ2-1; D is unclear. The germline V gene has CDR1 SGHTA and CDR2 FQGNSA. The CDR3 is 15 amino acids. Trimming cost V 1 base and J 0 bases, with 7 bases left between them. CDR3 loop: CASSLVSSSYNEQFF. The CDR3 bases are TGTGCCAGCAGCTTAGTTTCTAGCTCCTACAATGAGCAGTTCTTC.

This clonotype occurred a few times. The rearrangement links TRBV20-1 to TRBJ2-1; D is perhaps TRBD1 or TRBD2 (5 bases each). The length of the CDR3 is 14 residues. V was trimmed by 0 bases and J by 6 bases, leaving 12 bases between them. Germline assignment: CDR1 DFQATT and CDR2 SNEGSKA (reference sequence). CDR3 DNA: TGCAGTGCTAGAGATCTTGCAGGGAGCAATGAGCAGTTCTTC. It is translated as CSARDLAGSNEQFF.

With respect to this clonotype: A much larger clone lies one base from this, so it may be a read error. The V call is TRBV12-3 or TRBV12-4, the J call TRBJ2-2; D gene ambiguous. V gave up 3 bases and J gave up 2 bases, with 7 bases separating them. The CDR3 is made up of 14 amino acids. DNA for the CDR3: TGTGCCAGCAGTTTTGTGCGAAACACCGGGGAGCTGTTTTTT. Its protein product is CASSFVRNTGELFF.

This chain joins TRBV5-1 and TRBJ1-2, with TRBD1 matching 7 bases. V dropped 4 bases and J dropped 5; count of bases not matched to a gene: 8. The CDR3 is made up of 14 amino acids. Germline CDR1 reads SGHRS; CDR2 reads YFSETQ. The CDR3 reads CASSPRDRWYGYTF. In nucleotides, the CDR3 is TGCGCCAGCAGCCCTCGGGACAGATGGTATGGCTACACCTTC.

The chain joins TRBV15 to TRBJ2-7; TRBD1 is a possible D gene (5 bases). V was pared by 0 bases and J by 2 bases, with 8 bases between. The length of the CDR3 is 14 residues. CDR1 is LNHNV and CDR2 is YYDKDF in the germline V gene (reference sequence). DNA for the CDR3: TGTGCCACCAGCAGAGATAAGGGGCCCTACGAGCAGTACTTC. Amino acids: CATSRDKGPYEQYF.